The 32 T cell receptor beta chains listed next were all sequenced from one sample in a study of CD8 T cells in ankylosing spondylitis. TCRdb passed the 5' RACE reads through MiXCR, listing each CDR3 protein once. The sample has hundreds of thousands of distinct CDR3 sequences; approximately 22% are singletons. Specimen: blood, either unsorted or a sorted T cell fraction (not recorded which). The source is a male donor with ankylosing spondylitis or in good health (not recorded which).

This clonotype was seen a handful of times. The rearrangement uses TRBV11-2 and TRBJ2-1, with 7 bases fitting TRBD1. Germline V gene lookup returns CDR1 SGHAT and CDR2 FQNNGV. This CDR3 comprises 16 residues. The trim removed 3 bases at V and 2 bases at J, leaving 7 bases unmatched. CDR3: CASSFFPGQTYNEQFF. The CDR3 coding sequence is TGTGCCAGCAGCTTTTTTCCGGGACAGACCTACAATGAGCAGTTCTTC.

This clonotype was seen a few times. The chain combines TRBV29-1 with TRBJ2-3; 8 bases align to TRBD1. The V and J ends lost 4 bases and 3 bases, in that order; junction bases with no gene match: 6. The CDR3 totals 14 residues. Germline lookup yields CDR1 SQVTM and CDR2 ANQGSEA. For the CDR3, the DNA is TGCAGCGTTGGACAGGGGATATGGACAGATACGCAGTATTTT. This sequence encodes CSVGQGIWTDTQYF.

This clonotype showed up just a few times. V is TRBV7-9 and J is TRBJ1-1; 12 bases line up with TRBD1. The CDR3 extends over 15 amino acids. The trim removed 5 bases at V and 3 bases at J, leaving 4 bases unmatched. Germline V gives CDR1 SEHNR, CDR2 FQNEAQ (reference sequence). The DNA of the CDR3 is TGTGCCAGCAGCGGGACAGGGGGCGTGTACACTGAAGCTTTCTTT. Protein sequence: CASSGTGGVYTEAFF.

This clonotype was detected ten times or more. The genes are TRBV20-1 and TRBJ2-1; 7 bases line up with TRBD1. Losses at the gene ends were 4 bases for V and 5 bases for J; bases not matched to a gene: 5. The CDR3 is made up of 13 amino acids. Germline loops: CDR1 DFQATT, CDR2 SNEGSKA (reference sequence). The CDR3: CSAKGTANNEQFF. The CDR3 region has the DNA TGCAGTGCTAAGGGGACAGCTAACAATGAGCAGTTCTTC.

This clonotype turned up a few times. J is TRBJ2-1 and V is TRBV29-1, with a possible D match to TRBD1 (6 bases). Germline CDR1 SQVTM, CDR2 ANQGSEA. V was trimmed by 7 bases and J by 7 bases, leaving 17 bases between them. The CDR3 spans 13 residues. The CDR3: CSGDTPGMNEQFF. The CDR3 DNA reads TGCAGCGGGGACACGCCTGGGATGAATGAGCAGTTCTTC.

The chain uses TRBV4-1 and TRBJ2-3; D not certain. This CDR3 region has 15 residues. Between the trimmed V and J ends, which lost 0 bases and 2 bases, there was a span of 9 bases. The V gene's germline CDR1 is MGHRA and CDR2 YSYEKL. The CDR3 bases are TGCGCCAGCAGCCAAGATGAGGACGCCACAGATACGCAGTATTTT. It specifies CASSQDEDATDTQYF.

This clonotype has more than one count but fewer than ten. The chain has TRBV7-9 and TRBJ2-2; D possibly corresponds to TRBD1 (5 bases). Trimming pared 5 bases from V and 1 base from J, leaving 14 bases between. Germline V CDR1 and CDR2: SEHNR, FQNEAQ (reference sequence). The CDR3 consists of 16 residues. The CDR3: CASSRLGQGNTGELFF. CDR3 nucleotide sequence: TGTGCCAGCAGCCGACTTGGGCAGGGGAACACCGGGGAGCTGTTTTTT.

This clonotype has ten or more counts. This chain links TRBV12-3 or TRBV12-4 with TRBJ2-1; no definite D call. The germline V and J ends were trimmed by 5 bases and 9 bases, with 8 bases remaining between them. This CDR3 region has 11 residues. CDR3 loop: CASSLLAEQFF. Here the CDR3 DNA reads TGTGCCAGCAGTCTGTTGGCTGAGCAGTTCTTC.

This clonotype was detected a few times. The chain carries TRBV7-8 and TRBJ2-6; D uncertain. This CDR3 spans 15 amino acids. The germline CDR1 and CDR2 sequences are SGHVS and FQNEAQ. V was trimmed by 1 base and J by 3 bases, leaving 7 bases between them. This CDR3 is CASSLGSLGANVLTF. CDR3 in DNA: TGTGCCAGCAGCTTAGGTTCCCTTGGGGCCAACGTCCTGACTTTC.

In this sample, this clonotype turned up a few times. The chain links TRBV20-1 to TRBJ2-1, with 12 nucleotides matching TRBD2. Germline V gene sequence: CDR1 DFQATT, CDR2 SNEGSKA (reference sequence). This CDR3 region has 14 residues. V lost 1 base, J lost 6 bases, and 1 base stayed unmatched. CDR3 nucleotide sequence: TGCAGTGCTAGAGTACTAGCGGGGGGCAATGAGCAGTTCTTC. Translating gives CSARVLAGGNEQFF.

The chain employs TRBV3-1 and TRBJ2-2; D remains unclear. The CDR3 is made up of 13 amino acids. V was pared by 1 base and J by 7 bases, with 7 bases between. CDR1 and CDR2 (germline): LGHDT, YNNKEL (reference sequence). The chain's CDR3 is CASSQVVDGELFF. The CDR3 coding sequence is TGTGCCAGCAGCCAAGTTGTAGACGGGGAGCTGTTTTTT.

The CDR3 DNA follows: TGCAGTGCTAGAGAGTCTGGAAACACCATATATTTT. Translating it yields CSARESGNTIYF. The chain couples TRBV20-1 to TRBJ1-3; no firm D call. The V end lost 0 bases, the J end lost 1 base, and 1 base lay between the germline ends. The CDR3 runs 12 residues. From germline, CDR1 is DFQATT and CDR2 SNEGSKA (reference sequence).

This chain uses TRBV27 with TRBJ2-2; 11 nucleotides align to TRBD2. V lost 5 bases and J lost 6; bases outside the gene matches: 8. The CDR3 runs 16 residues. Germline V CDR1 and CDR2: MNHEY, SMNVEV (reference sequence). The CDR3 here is CASSATSGGSPGELFF. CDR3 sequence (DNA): TGTGCCAGCAGTGCTACTAGCGGGGGCTCTCCCGGGGAGCTGTTTTTT.

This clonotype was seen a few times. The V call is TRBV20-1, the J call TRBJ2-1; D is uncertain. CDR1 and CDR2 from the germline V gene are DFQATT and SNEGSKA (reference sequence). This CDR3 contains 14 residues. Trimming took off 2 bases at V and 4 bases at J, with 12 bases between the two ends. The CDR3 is CSARSPALYNEQFF. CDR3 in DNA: TGCAGTGCTAGAAGTCCGGCGTTATACAATGAGCAGTTCTTC.

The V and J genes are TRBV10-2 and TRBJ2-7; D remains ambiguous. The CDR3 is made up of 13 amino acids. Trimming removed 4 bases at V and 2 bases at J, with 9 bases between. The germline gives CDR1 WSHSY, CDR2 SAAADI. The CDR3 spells CASSAGFPYEQYF. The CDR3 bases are TGCGCCAGCAGTGCCGGGTTTCCCTACGAGCAGTACTTC.

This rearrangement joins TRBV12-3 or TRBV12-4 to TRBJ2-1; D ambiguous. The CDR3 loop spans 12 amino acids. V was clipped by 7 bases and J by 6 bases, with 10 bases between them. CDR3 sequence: CASTLVTNEQFF. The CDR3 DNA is TGTGCCAGCACTCTCGTCACCAATGAGCAGTTCTTC.

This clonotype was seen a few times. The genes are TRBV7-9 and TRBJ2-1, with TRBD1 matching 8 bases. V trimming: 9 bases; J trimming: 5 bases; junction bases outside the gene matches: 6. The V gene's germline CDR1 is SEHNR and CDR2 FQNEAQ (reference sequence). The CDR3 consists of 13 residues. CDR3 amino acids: CARVDRGNNEQFF. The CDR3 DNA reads TGTGCCAGGGTAGACAGGGGAAACAATGAGCAGTTCTTC.

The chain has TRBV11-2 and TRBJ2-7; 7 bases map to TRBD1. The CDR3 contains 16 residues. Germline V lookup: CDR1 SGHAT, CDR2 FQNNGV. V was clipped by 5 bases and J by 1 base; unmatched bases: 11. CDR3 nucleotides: TGTGCCAGCAGCCTCCCGACAGGGCTAACTTCCTACGAGCAGTACTTC. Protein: CASSLPTGLTSYEQYF.

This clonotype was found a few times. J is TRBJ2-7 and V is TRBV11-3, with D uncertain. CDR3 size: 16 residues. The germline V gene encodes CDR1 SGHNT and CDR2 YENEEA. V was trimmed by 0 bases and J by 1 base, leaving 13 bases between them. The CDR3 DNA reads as TGTGCCAGCAGCTTAGATCGGTTTGGAGCATCCTACGAGCAGTACTTC. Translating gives CASSLDRFGASYEQYF. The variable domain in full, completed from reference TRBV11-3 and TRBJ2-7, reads EAGVVQSPRYKIIEKKQPVAFWCNPISGHNTLYWYLQNLGQGPELLIRYENEEAVDDSQLPKDRFSAERLKGVDSTLKIQPAELGDSAVYLCASSLDRFGASYEQYFGPGTRLTVT.

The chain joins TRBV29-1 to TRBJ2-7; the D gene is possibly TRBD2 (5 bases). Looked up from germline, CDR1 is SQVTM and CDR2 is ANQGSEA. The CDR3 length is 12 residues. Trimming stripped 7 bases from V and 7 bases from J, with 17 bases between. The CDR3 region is CSASGPRGEQYF. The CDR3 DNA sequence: TGCAGCGCCTCCGGGCCCCGAGGGGAGCAGTACTTC.

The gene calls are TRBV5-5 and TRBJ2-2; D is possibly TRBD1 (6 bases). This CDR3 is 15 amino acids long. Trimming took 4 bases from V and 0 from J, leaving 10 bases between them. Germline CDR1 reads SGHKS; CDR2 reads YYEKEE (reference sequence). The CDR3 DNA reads TGTGCCAGCAGCACCTACAGGGCGAACACCGGGGAGCTGTTTTTT. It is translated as CASSTYRANTGELFF.

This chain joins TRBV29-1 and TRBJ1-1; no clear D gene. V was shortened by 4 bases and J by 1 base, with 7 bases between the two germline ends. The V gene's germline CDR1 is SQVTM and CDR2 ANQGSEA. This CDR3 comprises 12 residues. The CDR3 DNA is TGCAGCGTTGGGGCACAGAACACTGAAGCTTTCTTT. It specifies CSVGAQNTEAFF.

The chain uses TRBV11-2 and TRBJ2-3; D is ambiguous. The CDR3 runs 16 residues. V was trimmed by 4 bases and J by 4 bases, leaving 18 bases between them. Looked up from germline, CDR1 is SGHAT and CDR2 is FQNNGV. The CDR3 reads CASSSAQAGYPDTQYF. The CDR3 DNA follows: TGTGCCAGCAGCTCGGCCCAGGCTGGTTACCCAGATACGCAGTATTTT.

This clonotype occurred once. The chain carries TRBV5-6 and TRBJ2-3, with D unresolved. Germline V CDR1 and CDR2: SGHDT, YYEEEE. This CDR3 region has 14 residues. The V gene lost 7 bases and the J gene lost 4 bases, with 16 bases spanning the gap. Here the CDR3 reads CASGSGLDPDTQYF. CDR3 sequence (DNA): TGTGCCAGCGGCTCCGGGCTAGACCCAGATACGCAGTATTTT.

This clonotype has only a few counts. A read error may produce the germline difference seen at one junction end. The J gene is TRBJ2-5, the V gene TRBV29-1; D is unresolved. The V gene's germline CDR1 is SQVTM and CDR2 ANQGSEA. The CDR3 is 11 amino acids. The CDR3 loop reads CSVEDTAGSVF. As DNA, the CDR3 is TGCAGCGTTGAAGATACCGCCGGGTCGGTATTC.

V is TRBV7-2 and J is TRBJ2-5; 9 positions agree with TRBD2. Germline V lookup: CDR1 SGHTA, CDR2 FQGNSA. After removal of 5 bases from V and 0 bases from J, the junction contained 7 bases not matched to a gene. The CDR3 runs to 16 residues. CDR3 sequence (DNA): TGTGCCAGCAGCCTGTTAGCGGGAGCGTACCAAGAGACCCAGTACTTC. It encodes CASSLLAGAYQETQYF.

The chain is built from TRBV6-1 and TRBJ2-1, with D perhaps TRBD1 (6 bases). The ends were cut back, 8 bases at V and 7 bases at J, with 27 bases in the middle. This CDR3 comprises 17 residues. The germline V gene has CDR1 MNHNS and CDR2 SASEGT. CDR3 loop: CASPLPGAAPCGNEQFF. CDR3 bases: TGTGCCAGCCCTCTCCCAGGGGCGGCCCCGTGCGGGAATGAGCAGTTCTTC.

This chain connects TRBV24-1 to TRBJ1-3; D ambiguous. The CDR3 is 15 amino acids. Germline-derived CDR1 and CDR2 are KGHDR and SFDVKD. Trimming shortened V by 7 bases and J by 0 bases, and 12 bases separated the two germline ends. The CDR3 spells CATSDPPHSGNTIYF. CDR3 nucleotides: TGTGCCACCAGCGACCCCCCTCACTCTGGAAACACCATATATTTT.

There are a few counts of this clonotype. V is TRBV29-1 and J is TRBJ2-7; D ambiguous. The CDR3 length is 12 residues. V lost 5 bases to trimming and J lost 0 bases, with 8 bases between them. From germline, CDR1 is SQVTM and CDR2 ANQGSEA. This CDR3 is CSVRVSSYEQYF. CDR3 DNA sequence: TGCAGCGTTAGGGTCAGCTCCTACGAGCAGTACTTC.

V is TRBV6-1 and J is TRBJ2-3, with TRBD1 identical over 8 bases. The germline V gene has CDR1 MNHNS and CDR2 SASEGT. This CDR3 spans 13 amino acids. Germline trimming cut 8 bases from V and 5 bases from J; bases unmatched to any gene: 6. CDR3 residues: CASQGALIDTQYF. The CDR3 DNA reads TGTGCCAGCCAGGGGGCCTTGATAGATACGCAGTATTTT.

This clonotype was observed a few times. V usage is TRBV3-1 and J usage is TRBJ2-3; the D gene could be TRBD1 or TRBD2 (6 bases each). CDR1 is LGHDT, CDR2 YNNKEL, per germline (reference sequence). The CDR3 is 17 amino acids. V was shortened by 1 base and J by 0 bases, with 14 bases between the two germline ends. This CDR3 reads CASSQGGAAGSTDTQYF. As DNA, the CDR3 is TGTGCCAGCAGCCAAGGGGGGGCGGCGGGGAGCACAGATACGCAGTATTTT.

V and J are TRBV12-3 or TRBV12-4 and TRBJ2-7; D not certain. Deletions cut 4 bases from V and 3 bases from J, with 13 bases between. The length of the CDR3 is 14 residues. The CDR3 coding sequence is TGTGCCAGCAGTTCCTACACACAACTCTACGAGCAGTACTTC. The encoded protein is CASSSYTQLYEQYF.